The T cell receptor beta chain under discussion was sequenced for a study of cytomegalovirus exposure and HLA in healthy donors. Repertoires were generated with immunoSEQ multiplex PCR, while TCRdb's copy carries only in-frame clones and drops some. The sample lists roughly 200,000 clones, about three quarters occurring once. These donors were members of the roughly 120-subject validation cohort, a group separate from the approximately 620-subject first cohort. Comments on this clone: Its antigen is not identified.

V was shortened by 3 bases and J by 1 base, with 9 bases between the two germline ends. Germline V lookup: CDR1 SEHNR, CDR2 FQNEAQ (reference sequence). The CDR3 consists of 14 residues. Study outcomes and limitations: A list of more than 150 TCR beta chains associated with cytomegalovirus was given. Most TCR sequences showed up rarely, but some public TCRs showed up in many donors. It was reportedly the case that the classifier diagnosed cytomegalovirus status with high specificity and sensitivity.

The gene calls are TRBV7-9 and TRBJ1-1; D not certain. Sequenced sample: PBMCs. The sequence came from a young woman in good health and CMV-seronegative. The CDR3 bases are TGTGCCAGCAGCTTTGCGGGGTGGAACACTGAAGCTTTCTTT. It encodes CASSFAGWNTEAFF.